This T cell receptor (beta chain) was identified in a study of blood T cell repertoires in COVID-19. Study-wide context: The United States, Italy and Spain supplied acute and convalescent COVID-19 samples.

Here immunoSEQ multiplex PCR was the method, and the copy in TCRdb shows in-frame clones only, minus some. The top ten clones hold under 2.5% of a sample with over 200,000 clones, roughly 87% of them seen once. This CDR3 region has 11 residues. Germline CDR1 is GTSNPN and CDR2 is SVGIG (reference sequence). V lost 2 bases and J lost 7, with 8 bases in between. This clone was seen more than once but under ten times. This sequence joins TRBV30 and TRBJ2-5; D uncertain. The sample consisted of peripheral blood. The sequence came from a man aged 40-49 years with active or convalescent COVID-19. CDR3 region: CAWSMTRTQYF. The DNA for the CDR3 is TGTGCCTGGAGTATGACACGGACCCAGTACTTC.